This passage covers 18 T cell receptor beta chains from one sample sequenced in a study of Ad26.COV2.S vaccination and SARS-CoV-2 variants. Treatment defined: 15 to 20 received Ad26.COV2.S at low or high dose, single or two shots; about 5 received placebo; per-sample allocation not given. Vaccine and placebo recipients were sampled on day 63 after the first injection. The table came from immunoSEQ multiplex PCR; TCRdb's copy has only in-frame clones and leaves some out. The sample consists of over 350,000 clones, about nine tenths of them appearing once. Sample: peripheral blood, taken in a trial of Ad26.COV2.S vaccine versus placebo. All receptors come from a person aged 18-65 years who received the Ad26.COV2.S COVID-19 vaccine or a placebo.

The CDR3: CASSRATGELFF. CDR3 in DNA: TGTGCCAGCAGTCGAGCGACCGGGGAGCTGTTTTTT. The chain joins TRBV7-9 to TRBJ2-2; D gene ambiguous. This CDR3 contains 12 residues. CDR1 is SEHNR and CDR2 is FQNEAQ in the germline V gene (reference sequence). V lost 6 bases to trimming and J lost 5 bases, with 7 bases between them.

The chain combines TRBV7-2 with TRBJ2-7; 10 nucleotides agree with TRBD2. CDR1 is SGHTA, CDR2 FQGNSA, per germline. J lost 5 bases, V lost 2 bases, and 6 bases had no gene match. The CDR3 consists of 15 residues. The CDR3 sequence is CASSLMLAGVHEQYF. The CDR3 DNA reads as TGTGCCAGCAGCTTAATGCTAGCGGGGGTCCACGAGCAGTACTTC.

The chain employs TRBV19 and TRBJ2-3; D ambiguous. V was shortened by 3 bases and J by 1 base, with 11 bases between the two germline ends. The CDR3 extends over 15 amino acids. Germline CDR1 reads LNHDA; CDR2 reads SQIVND (reference sequence). The CDR3 is CASSIELLRTDTQYF. The CDR3 DNA reads TGTGCCAGTAGTATTGAACTCCTCCGCACAGATACGCAGTATTTT. Full variable domain (missing parts from reference TRBV19 and TRBJ2-3): DGGITQSPKYLFRKEGQNVTLSCEQNLNHDAMYWYRQDPGQGLRLIYYSQIVNDFQKGDIAEGYSVSREKKESFPLTVTSAQKNPTAFYLCASSIELLRTDTQYFGPGTRLTVL.

This chain links TRBV6-5 with TRBJ1-1; unclear D gene. Between the trimmed V and J ends, which lost 4 bases and 5 bases, there was a span of 11 bases. The CDR3 runs to 13 residues. Germline V gives CDR1 MNHEY, CDR2 SVGAGI. CDR3 loop: CASSSQDWTEAFF. The CDR3, as DNA: TGTGCCAGCAGTTCCCAAGATTGGACTGAAGCTTTCTTT.

This chain uses TRBV13 with TRBJ1-1; no firm D call. There are 14 residues in the CDR3. V was pared by 5 bases and J by 5 bases, with 15 bases between. Germline loops: CDR1 PRHDT, CDR2 FYEKMQ (reference sequence). This CDR3 is CASSPPSSTTEAFF. The CDR3 bases are TGTGCCAGCAGCCCCCCCTCGTCCACGACTGAAGCTTTCTTT.

CDR3 region: CASSLRRGLNTEAFF. CDR3 DNA sequence: TGTGCCAGCAGCTTACGGAGGGGCCTGAACACTGAAGCTTTCTTT. V is TRBV7-9 and J is TRBJ1-1; possibly TRBD1 for D (5 bases). Trimming pared 2 bases from V and 0 bases from J, leaving 10 bases between. Germline V gene sequence: CDR1 SEHNR, CDR2 FQNEAQ (reference sequence). The length of the CDR3 is 15 residues.

The gene calls are TRBV2 and TRBJ1-2, with a possible D match to TRBD1 (6 bases). This CDR3 contains 13 residues. Deletions cut 8 bases from V and 4 bases from J, with 14 bases between. CDR1 SNHLY and CDR2 FYNNEI come from the germline V gene. CDR3 amino acids: CASSGRGLYGYTF. The CDR3 coding sequence is TGTGCCAGCTCCGGACGGGGGCTCTATGGCTACACCTTC.

This clone came up once. This sequence joins TRBV19 and TRBJ2-5; maybe TRBD2 (5 bases). The CDR3 sequence is 16 residues long. The ends were cut back, 5 bases at V and 0 bases at J, with 16 bases in the middle. CDR1 and CDR2 from the germline V gene are LNHDA and SQIVND (reference sequence). In DNA, the CDR3 is TGTGCCAGTAGTGCTATAGGACTCGTGTACCAAGAGACCCAGTACTTC. Its translation: CASSAIGLVYQETQYF.

This chain connects TRBV6-5 to TRBJ1-5; D gene uncertain. Germline values: CDR1 MNHEY, CDR2 SVGAGI. The CDR3 totals 15 residues. Between the trimmed V and J ends, which lost 7 bases and 2 bases, there was a span of 15 bases. This CDR3 reads CASTPYPEGNQPQHF. CDR3 coding DNA: TGTGCCAGCACCCCCTATCCGGAAGGCAATCAGCCCCAGCATTTT.

The chain employs TRBV7-9 and TRBJ2-3; 7 positions match TRBD2. This CDR3 is built from 17 residues. Trimming at V came to 5 bases and at J to 1 base, leaving 12 bases not matched to a gene. Germline CDR1 and CDR2: SEHNR and FQNEAQ (reference sequence). CDR3 region: CASSPLPAGNRTDTQYF. CDR3 nucleotide sequence: TGTGCCAGCAGCCCCCTGCCAGCGGGAAACCGCACAGATACGCAGTATTTT.

V usage is TRBV10-3 and J usage is TRBJ1-2; D is uncertain. V was clipped by 10 bases and J by 3 bases, with 9 bases between them. The CDR3 is 11 amino acids. CDR1 and CDR2 from the germline V gene are ENHRY and SYGVKD. The CDR3: CASRTDYGYTF. CDR3 DNA sequence: TGTGCCAGCAGGACCGACTATGGCTACACCTTC.

The V and J genes are TRBV19 and TRBJ2-3; TRBD1 agrees at 7 bases. From germline, CDR1 is LNHDA and CDR2 SQIVND (reference sequence). V trimming: 5 bases; J trimming: 4 bases; junction bases outside the gene matches: 6. The CDR3 is made up of 14 amino acids. CDR3 loop: CASSAGTVADTQYF. The CDR3 coding sequence is TGTGCCAGTAGTGCTGGGACAGTCGCAGATACGCAGTATTTT.

The chain recombines TRBV4-1 with TRBJ1-1; D perhaps matches TRBD1 (6 bases). Germline lookup yields CDR1 MGHRA and CDR2 YSYEKL. The CDR3 runs to 13 residues. V lost 6 bases and J lost 4, with 12 bases in between. The CDR3 loop reads CASRGQGPTEAFF. CDR3 coding DNA: TGCGCCAGCAGAGGGCAGGGGCCCACTGAAGCTTTCTTT.

The J gene is TRBJ2-2, the V gene TRBV20-1; TRBD1 is a possible D gene (5 bases). Trimming left V 3 bases short and J 4 bases short, with 12 bases between. Germline V gene sequence: CDR1 DFQATT, CDR2 SNEGSKA (reference sequence). The length of the CDR3 is 14 residues. CDR3 protein: CSASSQGGTGELFF. DNA for the CDR3: TGCAGTGCTAGTTCGCAGGGCGGCACCGGGGAGCTGTTTTTT.

V gene TRBV18 combines with J gene TRBJ2-1; D remains ambiguous. Trimming left V 1 base short and J 5 bases short, with 6 bases between. The CDR3 is 13 residues long. Germline V CDR1 and CDR2: KGHSH, LQKENI. CDR3 protein: CASSPRRDNEQFF. CDR3 coding DNA: TGTGCCAGCTCACCACGTCGAGACAATGAGCAGTTCTTC.

The CDR3 nucleotides read TGTGCCAGCAGGCAGGATAGCAATCAGCCCCAGCATTTT. It codes for CASRQDSNQPQHF. The chain combines TRBV12-3 or TRBV12-4 with TRBJ1-5; D gene uncertain. The V end was cut by 6 bases, the J end by 0 bases, with 6 bases between. The CDR3 length is 13 residues.

This clone was recorded a few times. The J gene is TRBJ1-2, the V gene TRBV9, with 7 bases lining up with TRBD1. This CDR3 spans 20 amino acids. V lost 7 bases, J lost 6 bases, and 30 bases stayed unmatched. Germline V gene data show CDR1 as SGDLS and CDR2 as YYNGEE. The CDR3 region is CASGPAVGSVGQDYSDGYTF. The CDR3 nucleotides read TGTGCCAGCGGACCTGCGGTTGGTTCCGTTGGACAGGACTATTCGGATGGCTACACCTTC.

This chain links TRBV29-1 with TRBJ2-6; D is unresolved. Germline CDR1 is SQVTM and CDR2 is ANQGSEA. The CDR3 has 15 residues. V lost 4 bases and J 0 bases, leaving 10 bases between the germline ends. The CDR3: CSVGRLPSGANVLTF. The DNA for the CDR3 is TGCAGCGTTGGACGGCTCCCCTCTGGGGCCAACGTCCTGACTTTC.